The 9 T cell receptor beta chains listed next were all sequenced from one sample in a study of metastatic and nonmetastatic thyroid tumors. Using MiXCR, TCRdb reanalyzed the PCR reads. The data hold 30,000 to 35,000 clones, with approximately 15% observed a single time. Ahead of thyroid surgery, no patient had received treatment of any kind. The sample comprised blood. The receptors derive from a male donor with papillary thyroid cancer or a benign thyroid nodule (not recorded which). Some clones in this sample may be carry-over from other donors' samples.

This clone appeared many times. The chain has TRBV6-4 and TRBJ2-1, with 8 bases that match TRBD2. Germline CDR1 and CDR2: MRHNA and SNTAGT. This CDR3 comprises 15 residues. Trimming cost V 5 bases and J 7 bases; bases outside gene matches: 10. The CDR3 nucleotides read TGTGCCAGCAGTTACCTATCGGGAGGGCCAAATGAGCAGTTCTTC. Translation: CASSYLSGGPNEQFF.

This clone was seen at least ten times. This chain links TRBV20-1 with TRBJ2-7; 8 bases fit TRBD1. V shed 2 bases, J shed 0 bases, and the junction held 9 bases outside the gene matches. This CDR3 region has 16 residues. Germline V gene data show CDR1 as DFQATT and CDR2 as SNEGSKA (reference sequence). CDR3 nucleotides: TGCAGTGCTAGAAACCTAGACAGGGGCTACTCCTACGAGCAGTACTTC. Translating it yields CSARNLDRGYSYEQYF.

This clone was counted many times. This chain connects TRBV9 to TRBJ1-3; no clear D gene. The CDR3 totals 14 residues. Germline CDR1 is SGDLS and CDR2 is YYNGEE. Trimming took 4 bases from V and 3 from J, leaving 11 bases between them. The DNA of the CDR3 is TGTGCCAGCAGCCTGGGTGGTAGTGGAAACACCATATATTTT. Amino acids: CASSLGGSGNTIYF.

This clone appeared once. One end of the junction fails to match germline, which may point to a read error. The chain combines TRBV5-1 with TRBJ1-2; D not certain. CDR3 size: 14 residues. The germline V gene encodes CDR1 SGHRS and CDR2 YFSETQ. The CDR3 DNA follows: TGCACCAGCACCCCGTGTGAGGCGGTCTATGGCTACACCTTC. It is translated as CTSTPCEAVYGYTF.

Concerning this clone: At one of its ends the junction is not consistent with the germline gene, which may arise from a read error. The chain recombines TRBV11-2 with TRBJ2-3, with 7 bases aligning to TRBD2. Germline V gives CDR1 SGHAT, CDR2 FQNNGV. The CDR3 length is 16 residues. The CDR3 reads CTSIPAAGSSTDTQYF. CDR3 DNA sequence: TGTACCAGCATCCCCGCAGCGGGATCTAGCACAGATACGCAGTATTTT.

CDR3 DNA: TGTGCCAGCAGTTACTCGGCAGGGGAAGGTTCACCCCTCCACTTT. This translates into CASSYSAGEGSPLHF. The V and J genes are TRBV6-2 or TRBV6-3 and TRBJ1-6; D may be TRBD1 (6 bases). Germline CDR1 and CDR2: MNHEY and SVGEGT. The V gene lost 0 bases and the J gene lost 9 bases, with 12 bases spanning the gap. This CDR3 contains 15 residues.

This clone was counted at least ten times. The chain recombines TRBV5-1 with TRBJ2-7; 8 bases fit TRBD2. Germline trimming cut 3 bases from V and 4 bases from J; bases unmatched to any gene: 9. Per the germline V gene, CDR1 is SGHRS and CDR2 is YFSETQ. The CDR3 length is 15 residues. CDR3 DNA: TGCGCCAGCAGCTCCCGGGAGGGGGGCTTTTACGAGCAGTACTTC. As protein: CASSSREGGFYEQYF.

This clone was found a few times. This chain links TRBV6-1 with TRBJ2-7; D uncertain. The CDR3 has 13 amino acids. Trimming cost V 8 bases and J 1 base, with 12 bases left between them. Germline CDR1 reads MNHNS; CDR2 reads SASEGT. This CDR3 is CASAVPASYEQYF. The CDR3 bases are TGTGCCAGCGCAGTACCGGCATCCTACGAGCAGTACTTC.

This clone has a count of ten or more. V usage is TRBV27 and J usage is TRBJ1-1; weak D call: TRBD1 (6 bases). The CDR3 loop spans 11 amino acids. The germline V and J ends were trimmed by 2 bases and 11 bases, with 9 bases remaining between them. The germline CDR1 and CDR2 sequences are MNHEY and SMNVEV (reference sequence). For the CDR3, the DNA is TGTGCCAGCAGTTTACAGGGGCAGGCTTTCTTT. Translated, it gives CASSLQGQAFF.